This entry lists 28 T cell receptor beta chains sequenced from one sample in a study of tumor-infiltrating lymphocytes in primary liver carcinoma. Co-extraction of both nucleic acids (RNA and DNA) used roughly 18-32 mg of unsorted bulk tissue. Using a constant-region primer together with ProtoScript II reverse transcriptase, TCR beta cDNA was made from roughly 540 ng of total RNA. Libraries covering TCR beta were generated through three nested multiplex PCR rounds (using a slightly modified ARM-PCR). Running 10 cycles apiece, the first two PCR rounds relied on TRBV1-TRBV30 forward primers together with a C-beta reverse primer. MiXCR, applied by TCRdb to the multiplex PCR reads, yields one record per CDR3 protein. In the table there are roughly 190,000 distinct CDR3 sequences, about 82% of which are singletons. Sequencing was carried out using tumor tissue from primary liver carcinoma. These receptor sequences come from a man in his forties with primary liver carcinoma and hepatitis B virus infection.

V usage is TRBV3-1 and J usage is TRBJ1-2, with D possibly matching TRBD1 (5 bases). From germline, CDR1 is LGHDT and CDR2 YNNKEL (reference sequence). The length of the CDR3 is 18 residues. The V and J ends lost 1 base and 7 bases respectively, with 25 bases between them. CDR3 amino acids: CASSQGEAANVLGAGYTF. The CDR3 DNA reads as TGTGCCAGCAGCCAAGGGGAGGCAGCCAATGTACTTGGGGCTGGCTACACCTTC.

Details on this clonotype: Given a much more abundant clone one base away, this may be a read error. The chain couples TRBV28 to TRBJ2-7; D possibly uses TRBD1 or TRBD2 (5 bases each). The CDR3 has 17 amino acids. The germline V gene has CDR1 MDHEN and CDR2 SYDVKM. Trimming pared 2 bases from V and 1 base from J, leaving 18 bases between. The DNA for the CDR3 is TGTGCCAGCAGTTTAAGATTCCTTACGGGGCTTTCCTACGAGCAGTACTTC. As protein: CASSLRFLTGLSYEQYF.

To note about this clonotype: Just one base apart from a much larger clone, this may be a read error. V and J are TRBV30 and TRBJ2-6, with D possibly TRBD1 on 5 matching bases. Looked up from germline, CDR1 is GTSNPN and CDR2 is SVGIG (reference sequence). CDR3 length: 15 residues. The CDR3 nucleotides are TGTGCCTGGAGATCCACAGGATCTGGGGCCAAGGTCCTGACTTTC. Amino acids: CAWRSTGSGAKVLTF.

A note on this clonotype: One end of the junction fails to match germline, which may point to a read error. V and J are TRBV7-8 and TRBJ2-4; the D is unclear. This CDR3 is 15 amino acids long. The V gene's germline CDR1 is SGHVS and CDR2 FQNEAQ. CDR3 loop: CAILGSIGCKNIQSF. The CDR3 nucleotides read TGTGCCATTTTGGGTTCGATAGGATGCAAAAACATTCAGTCCTTC.

Note on this clonotype: One junction end does not reproduce the germline sequence, and a read error may be involved. The chain couples TRBV5-4 to TRBJ2-2, with D perhaps matching TRBD2 (5 bases). Per germline, CDR1 SGHNT and CDR2 YYREEE (reference sequence). The CDR3 loop spans 13 amino acids. CDR3 DNA: TGTGCCAGTAGCTGGACTTTTAACCGGGGAGCTGTTTTT. Its translation: CASSWTFNRGAVF.

In regard to this clonotype: The junction departs from germline at one end; a sequencing error may be responsible. CDR3 bases: TGTGCCAGCATCCGAGCCAGGACACCTTTCACCGGGAAGCTGTTTTTT. Translated: CASIRARTPFTGKLFF. The V call is TRBV6-2 or TRBV6-3, the J call TRBJ2-2; either TRBD1 or TRBD2 may supply D (5 bases each). Per germline, CDR1 MNHEY and CDR2 SVGEGT. CDR3 length equals 16 residues.

The chain uses TRBV6-5 and TRBJ2-3, with TRBD1 as a possible D gene (6 bases). Trimming removed 6 bases from V and 3 bases from J, with 16 bases in between. In germline, CDR1 is MNHEY, CDR2 SVGAGI. CDR3 size: 15 residues. CDR3 region: CASRVTGLQTDTQYF. The CDR3 region has the DNA TGTGCCAGCAGGGTAACAGGGCTACAAACAGATACGCAGTATTTT.

This clonotype was seen just once. The junction shows a germline mismatch at one end, possibly a read error. The rearrangement links TRBV11-2 to TRBJ2-1, with D possibly called TRBD1 or TRBD2 (5 bases each). The CDR3 has 15 residues. Germline CDR1 SGHAT, CDR2 FQNNGV. The CDR3 reads CASSLDLGTYNEEFF. The CDR3 DNA follows: TGTGCTAGCAGCTTAGATCTGGGGACCTACAATGAGGAGTTCTTC.

Details on this clonotype: Since a much larger clone is just one base distant, this may be a read error. This chain connects TRBV25-1 to TRBJ2-2, with no clear D. This CDR3 contains 14 residues. Germline lookup yields CDR1 MGHDK and CDR2 SYGVNS. The CDR3 loop is CARSDLANTGELFF. Written as DNA, the CDR3 is TGTGCCAGAAGTGACCTTGCGAACACCGGGGAGCTGTTTTTT.

Regarding this clonotype: Because the CDR3 is missing its conserved closing phenylalanine or tryptophan, this is likely a read error. The rearrangement joins TRBV4-2 to TRBJ2-3; 14 bases are shared with TRBD2. CDR1 and CDR2 (germline): LGHNA, YNFKEQ. This CDR3 comprises 20 residues. The DNA of the CDR3 is TGTGCCAGCAGCCATCTCCAGGGGACTAGCGGGAGCGAACGCACAGATATGCAGTATTTA. This sequence encodes CASSHLQGTSGSERTDMQYL.

Worth noting for this clonotype: Compared with germline, one end of the junction differs, possibly owing to a read error. This rearrangement joins TRBV10-3 to TRBJ1-1; 7 bases are a match to TRBD1. Germline loops: CDR1 ENHRY, CDR2 SYGVKD. The CDR3 totals 14 residues. As DNA, the CDR3 is TGTGCCATCAGCGGACAGGATCTGAACACTGAAGGTTTCTTT. It is translated as CAISGQDLNTEGFF.

This chain joins TRBV5-5 and TRBJ2-7, with no clear D. CDR1 and CDR2 (germline): SGHKS, YYEKEE (reference sequence). V lost 9 bases and J lost 7, with 29 bases in between. The length of the CDR3 is 16 residues. The CDR3 DNA follows: TGTGCCATCGGCTTGGTTATAGGAGCGAGAGTATGGGAGCAGTACTTC. Its protein product is CAIGLVIGARVWEQYF.

The rearrangement joins TRBV6-5 to TRBJ2-7; D is unresolved. There are 18 residues in the CDR3. With 6 bases removed from V and 2 bases from J, the gap between germline ends came to 26 bases. In germline, CDR1 is MNHEY, CDR2 SVGAGI. The CDR3, as DNA: TGTGCCAGCAGATACAAGGGCCCTGCTACTTCGTTACCCTACGAGCAGTACTTC. The encoded protein is CASRYKGPATSLPYEQYF.

At least ten counts were recorded for this clonotype. The chain is built from TRBV4-3 and TRBJ2-5; 8 bases are a match to TRBD2. The germline V gene has CDR1 LGHNA and CDR2 YSLEER. The J segment lost 5 bases and the V segment lost 1 base, leaving 3 bases of the junction unmatched. The CDR3 spans 14 residues. The CDR3 loop reads CASSQVPGGETQYF. The CDR3 DNA is TGCGCCAGCAGCCAAGTTCCGGGAGGGGAGACCCAGTACTTC.

The chain combines TRBV6-5 with TRBJ2-7; 11 nucleotides match TRBD2. CDR3 length: 17 amino acids. V lost 0 bases to trimming and J lost 3 bases; unmatched junction nucleotides: 7. The germline V gene has CDR1 MNHEY and CDR2 SVGAGI. Here the CDR3 reads CASSYSSGRADLYEQYF. The CDR3 nucleotides read TGTGCCAGCAGTTACTCTAGCGGGAGGGCAGATCTCTACGAGCAGTACTTC.

Here the CDR3 reads CASYAGTKTPQYF. The CDR3 region has the DNA TGTGCCAGTTACGCTGGGACTAAAACCCCACAGTATTTT. J is TRBJ2-3 and V is TRBV6-2 or TRBV6-3, with 7 bases fitting TRBD2. V dropped 9 bases and J dropped 12; count of bases not matched to a gene: 15. CDR1 MNHEY and CDR2 SVGEGT come from the germline V gene. This CDR3 region has 13 residues.

The V gene is TRBV6-1, the J gene TRBJ2-7; TRBD1 aligns across 8 bases. The germline V gene has CDR1 MNHNS and CDR2 SASEGT. The CDR3 is 16 amino acids. The CDR3 protein is CPGSPRRDRSSYEQYF. CDR3 DNA: TGTCCCGGCAGCCCTCGCCGGGACAGGAGCTCCTACGAGCAGTACTTC.

Notes on this clonotype: A clone one base away is much larger, so this may be a read error. In DNA form, the CDR3 reads TGTGCCTGGAGTGGTGCTGAAGCTTCCTTT. Protein sequence: CAWSGAEASF. V gene TRBV30 combines with J gene TRBJ1-1, with no clear D. Germline CDR1 reads GTSNPN; CDR2 reads SVGIG (reference sequence). The CDR3 has 10 residues.

A remark on this clonotype: Germline and junction disagree at one end, which may indicate a read error. The gene calls are TRBV5-1 and TRBJ2-3; the D gene could be TRBD1 or TRBD2 (6 bases each). The CDR3 is 14 amino acids. The germline V gene encodes CDR1 SGHRS and CDR2 YFSETQ. Here the CDR3 DNA reads TGCGCCAGCAGCTCCCGGACGGGGGCAGATACGCTGTATTTT. Its translation is CASSSRTGADTLYF.

The V gene is TRBV28, the J gene TRBJ2-7, with a tentative D call TRBD1 (5 bases). In germline, CDR1 is MDHEN, CDR2 SYDVKM. The CDR3 runs to 15 residues. V lost 9 bases to trimming and J lost 5 bases, with 23 bases between them. CDR3 DNA: TGTGCCAGTATGCCACCGGACAAGGTCTTCCACGAGCAGTACTTC. Residues: CASMPPDKVFHEQYF.

Worth noting for this clonotype: The CDR3 carries no conserved terminal phenylalanine or tryptophan, so it likely arises from a read error. The chain employs TRBV6-1 and TRBJ2-7, with 9 positions matching TRBD2. The CDR3 runs 15 residues. The germline CDR1 and CDR2 sequences are MNHNS and SASEGT. J lost 1 base, V lost 7 bases, and 8 bases had no gene match. The CDR3 coding sequence is TGTGCCAGCACTGTCTCGACTAGCGGATCCTACGAGCAGTACTTA. Protein sequence: CASTVSTSGSYEQYL.

This sequence joins TRBV5-1 and TRBJ2-1; the D gene is possibly TRBD2 (6 bases). The CDR3 runs 14 residues. Germline CDR1 and CDR2: SGHRS and YFSETQ. V was shortened by 3 bases and J by 4 bases, with 11 bases between the two germline ends. For the CDR3, the DNA is TGCGCCAGCAGCTCTTCGGGAGCGTACAATGAGCAGTTCTTC. It codes for CASSSSGAYNEQFF.

The chain couples TRBV29-1 to TRBJ2-7; D is perhaps TRBD1 or TRBD2 (5 bases each). The CDR3 consists of 16 residues. Germline V lookup: CDR1 SQVTM, CDR2 ANQGSEA. CDR3: CRAMTSGTDTPYDQYF. Here the CDR3 DNA reads TGCAGAGCCATGACATCTGGGACCGACACTCCCTACGACCAATACTTC.

The genes are TRBV4-3 and TRBJ1-1, with D unclear. This CDR3 is built from 13 residues. CDR1 LGHNA and CDR2 YSLEER come from the germline V gene. V lost 1 base and J 12 bases, leaving 15 bases between the germline ends. The CDR3 region has the DNA TGCGCCAGCAGCCAAGGGCGGAACACCGAAACTTTCTTT. Translation gives CASSQGRNTETFF.

The gene calls are TRBV19 and TRBJ2-5; no reliable D call. The CDR3 extends over 12 amino acids. Germline V CDR1 and CDR2: LNHDA, SQIVND (reference sequence). Trimming took 8 bases from V and 5 from J, leaving 12 bases between them. CDR3 protein: CASRQAEETQYF. CDR3 DNA sequence: TGTGCCAGTCGACAAGCTGAGGAGACCCAGTACTTC.

In regard to this clonotype: No conserved phenylalanine or tryptophan ends this CDR3, so it is likely a read error. The chain is built from TRBV6-6 and TRBJ1-5; the D gene is possibly TRBD1 (5 bases). Germline assignment: CDR1 MNHNY and CDR2 SVGAGI (reference sequence). The CDR3 contains 15 residues. The CDR3 DNA reads as TGTGCCAGCAGCCCCTCAGGGTGGGGCAATCAACCCCAGCATTTA. It is translated as CASSPSGWGNQPQHL.

V is TRBV6-5 and J is TRBJ2-6; the D gene is possibly TRBD1 (5 bases). V was pared by 5 bases and J by 7 bases, with 15 bases between. Germline V CDR1 and CDR2: MNHEY, SVGAGI. This CDR3 spans 15 amino acids. The CDR3 region has the DNA TGTGCCAGCAGTCAAAGGGGCCATGGTGCCAACGTCCTGACTTTC. Protein sequence: CASSQRGHGANVLTF.

A note on this clonotype: A much bigger clone sits one base away, suggesting this may be a read error. This sequence joins TRBV5-1 and TRBJ2-2; D gene ambiguous. CDR1 and CDR2 (germline): SGHRS, YFSETQ. This CDR3 has 13 amino acids. Here the CDR3 DNA reads TGCGCCAGCAGTCGCGCTAACACCTGGGAGCTGTTTTTT. Encoded protein: CASSRANTWELFF.